Presented here are 17 T cell receptor beta chains from one specimen sequenced in a study of blood T cell repertoires in COVID-19. Here immunoSEQ multiplex PCR was the method, and the copy in TCRdb shows in-frame clones only, minus some. The sample lists about 330,000 clones, just over 85% occurring once. Source material: PBMCs or T cells enriched from blood (not recorded which). The receptors come from a woman aged 18 to 35 who had recovered from COVID-19.

The V gene is TRBV11-2, the J gene TRBJ2-7; D not resolved. Trimming cost V 5 bases and J 3 bases, with 14 bases left between them. This CDR3 has 14 amino acids. The germline gives CDR1 SGHAT, CDR2 FQNNGV. The CDR3 spells CASSLLLESYEQYF. CDR3 bases: TGTGCCAGCAGCCTACTCTTGGAGAGCTACGAGCAGTACTTC.

The rearrangement links TRBV19 to TRBJ2-2, with a tentative D call TRBD2 (5 bases). Trimming shortened V by 5 bases and J by 5 bases, and 15 bases separated the two germline ends. Per the germline V gene, CDR1 is LNHDA and CDR2 is SQIVND (reference sequence). The CDR3 is 15 amino acids. For the CDR3, the DNA is TGTGCCAGTAGTGATGCGGACTCCAAGACCGGGGAGCTGTTTTTT. Translation: CASSDADSKTGELFF.

The rearrangement joins TRBV27 to TRBJ2-1; 12 nucleotides line up with TRBD2. This CDR3 has 15 amino acids. The V gene's germline CDR1 is MNHEY and CDR2 SMNVEV (reference sequence). With 6 bases clipped from V and 8 bases from J, the junction kept 8 bases outside the gene matches. The CDR3 DNA sequence: TGTGCCAGCAGATTCGGGACTAGCGGGTCGGATGAGCAGTTCTTC. It translates to CASRFGTSGSDEQFF.

The V and J genes are TRBV5-1 and TRBJ2-5, with 9 bases that match TRBD1. This CDR3 comprises 14 residues. Germline V CDR1 and CDR2: SGHRS, YFSETQ. V shed 4 bases and J 4 bases; nucleotides not matched to a gene: 5. The CDR3 coding sequence is TGCGCCAGCAGCAGGACAGGGGAGGGAGAGACCCAGTACTTC. It yields the protein CASSRTGEGETQYF.

This clone was detected only once. This sequence joins TRBV12-3 or TRBV12-4 and TRBJ2-1; D not certain. This CDR3 is built from 13 residues. Trimming cost V 3 bases and J 4 bases, with 7 bases left between them. CDR3 residues: CASSLGEYNEQFF. The DNA for the CDR3 is TGTGCCAGCAGTTTGGGCGAATACAATGAGCAGTTCTTC.

The genes are TRBV2 and TRBJ1-5, with D maybe TRBD1 (5 bases). Trimming removed 5 bases from V and 4 bases from J, with 9 bases in between. This CDR3 is built from 13 residues. Germline loops: CDR1 SNHLY, CDR2 FYNNEI. The CDR3 bases are TGTGCCAGCAGTAGGCAGGGAAATCAGCCCCAGCATTTT. This encodes CASSRQGNQPQHF. The full variable domain, rest sourced from reference TRBV2 and TRBJ1-5, is EPEVTQTPSHQVTQMGQEVILRCVPISNHLYFYWYRQILGQKVEFLVSFYNNEISEKSEIFDDQFSVERPDGSNFTLKIRSTKLEDSAMYFCASSRQGNQPQHFGDGTRLSIL.

In its sample, this clone was seen once. The chain combines TRBV7-2 with TRBJ2-3; 13 nucleotides align to TRBD2. The CDR3 is made up of 16 amino acids. Germline CDR1 reads SGHTA; CDR2 reads FQGNSA. J was trimmed by 2 bases and V by 4 bases; bases with no gene match: 3. For the CDR3, the DNA is TGTGCCAGCAGCTACGGACTAGCGGGGGTCACAGATACGCAGTATTTT. Protein product: CASSYGLAGVTDTQYF.

This clone showed up just once. The chain recombines TRBV19 with TRBJ2-1; 9 nucleotides line up with TRBD1. After removal of 8 bases from V and 4 bases from J, the junction contained 12 bases not matched to a gene. The CDR3 loop spans 16 amino acids. Germline CDR1 and CDR2: LNHDA and SQIVND (reference sequence). Here the CDR3 reads CASEKTGTGSYNEQFF. The DNA of the CDR3 is TGTGCCAGTGAGAAAACCGGGACAGGGTCTTACAATGAGCAGTTCTTC.

The J gene is TRBJ2-1, the V gene TRBV9; the match to TRBD1 covers 11 bases. The trim removed 2 bases at V and 8 bases at J, leaving 3 bases unmatched. This CDR3 spans 14 amino acids. Germline CDR1 reads SGDLS; CDR2 reads YYNGEE. The CDR3 loop reads CASSVGQGAHEQFF. In DNA, the CDR3 is TGTGCCAGCAGCGTCGGACAGGGGGCACATGAGCAGTTCTTC.

The chain uses TRBV30 and TRBJ2-3; a weak D match, TRBD2 (6 bases). V was cut by 2 bases and J by 6 bases, with 15 bases left in between. The CDR3 has 14 residues. The V gene's germline CDR1 is GTSNPN and CDR2 SVGIG (reference sequence). CDR3 sequence (DNA): TGTGCCTGGAGTATCTCGACTAGTGGGGATACGCAGTATTTT. Protein sequence: CAWSISTSGDTQYF.

The chain couples TRBV4-1 to TRBJ1-2, with TRBD1 identical over 9 bases. Looked up from germline, CDR1 is MGHRA and CDR2 is YSYEKL. Trimming took 0 bases from V and 4 from J; bases not matched to a gene: 18. The CDR3 spans 20 residues. The CDR3 sequence is CASSQDWKGQGPLGVYGYTF. In DNA, the CDR3 is TGCGCCAGCAGCCAAGATTGGAAGGGACAGGGTCCATTGGGGGTCTATGGCTACACCTTC.

V and J are TRBV7-9 and TRBJ1-4; TRBD1 aligns across 9 bases. The V gene's germline CDR1 is SEHNR and CDR2 FQNEAQ (reference sequence). V shed 5 bases and J 8 bases; nucleotides not matched to a gene: 6. This CDR3 has 14 residues. For the CDR3, the DNA is TGTGCCAGCAGCCGACAGGGGGGTTGGGAAAAACTGTTTTTT. Protein product: CASSRQGGWEKLFF.

The chain joins TRBV28 to TRBJ1-1, with D possibly matching TRBD1 (6 bases). The CDR3 has 15 amino acids. The V and J ends lost 7 bases and 3 bases respectively, with 18 bases between them. Germline lookup yields CDR1 MDHEN and CDR2 SYDVKM. The CDR3, as DNA: TGTGCCAGCACCCGACAGGCTACAGCGGACACTGAAGCTTTCTTT. Its translation is CASTRQATADTEAFF.

This clone was seen only a few times. The chain combines TRBV3-1 (or the pseudogene TRBV3-2) with TRBJ2-1, with D perhaps matching TRBD1 (5 bases). CDR1 is LGHDT and CDR2 is YNNKEL in the germline V gene (reference sequence). CDR3 length equals 14 residues. V lost 0 bases and J 8 bases, leaving 11 bases between the germline ends. For the CDR3, the DNA is TGTGCCAGCAGCCAAGAACTTCAGGGCGATGAGCAGTTCTTC. Residues: CASSQELQGDEQFF.

This sequence joins TRBV27 and TRBJ1-6; 8 nucleotides align to TRBD1. Trimming cost V 4 bases and J 11 bases; bases outside gene matches: 10. The CDR3 loop spans 15 amino acids. Germline CDR1 reads MNHEY; CDR2 reads SMNVEV (reference sequence). CDR3 DNA sequence: TGTGCCAGCAGTTCCCAGGGGACAGGACCCCCACCCCTCCACTTT. Amino acid sequence: CASSSQGTGPPPLHF.

V and J are TRBV27 and TRBJ2-3, with D unresolved. Looked up from germline, CDR1 is MNHEY and CDR2 is SMNVEV (reference sequence). The CDR3 is 14 amino acids. V lost 3 bases and J 0 bases, leaving 7 bases between the germline ends. The CDR3 bases are TGTGCCAGCAGTTTCAAGCCCAGCACAGATACGCAGTATTTT. Amino acid sequence: CASSFKPSTDTQYF.

CDR3 nucleotide sequence: TGCGCCAGCAGCTTGGGTCCGGGACAGGGTCCTAATGAAAAACTGTTTTTT. It translates to CASSLGPGQGPNEKLFF. The gene calls are TRBV5-1 and TRBJ1-4; 9 bases are a match to TRBD1. Germline V gives CDR1 SGHRS, CDR2 YFSETQ. The CDR3 is 17 amino acids. V was clipped by 0 bases and J by 3 bases; unmatched bases: 6.